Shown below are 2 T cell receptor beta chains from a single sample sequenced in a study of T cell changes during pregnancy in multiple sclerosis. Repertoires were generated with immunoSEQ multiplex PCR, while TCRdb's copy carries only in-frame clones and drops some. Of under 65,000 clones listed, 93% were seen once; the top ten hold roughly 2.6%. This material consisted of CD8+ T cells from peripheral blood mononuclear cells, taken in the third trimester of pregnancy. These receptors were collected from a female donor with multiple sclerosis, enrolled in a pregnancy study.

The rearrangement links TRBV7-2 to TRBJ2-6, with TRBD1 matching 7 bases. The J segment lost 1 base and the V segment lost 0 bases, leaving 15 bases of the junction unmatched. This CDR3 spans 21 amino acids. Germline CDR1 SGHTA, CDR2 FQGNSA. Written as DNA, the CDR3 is TGTGCCAGCAGCTTAGCCCCCCTCTGGGCAGGGGGAGTTTCTGGGGCCAACGTCCTGACTTTC. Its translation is CASSLAPLWAGGVSGANVLTF.

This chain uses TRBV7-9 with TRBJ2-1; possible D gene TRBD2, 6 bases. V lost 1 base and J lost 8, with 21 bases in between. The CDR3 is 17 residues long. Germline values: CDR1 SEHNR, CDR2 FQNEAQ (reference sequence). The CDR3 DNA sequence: TGTGCCAGCAGCTTAGGGGTAGAAGCGGGCCCGAGGGATGAGCAGTTCTTC. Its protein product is CASSLGVEAGPRDEQFF.